Following are 29 T cell receptor beta chains from one sample sequenced in a study of shared clonotypes between healthy human individuals. As defined, naive CD8 cells were CD45RO-negative and positively selected for CCR7, with terminally differentiated effector memory CD45RA+ cells excluded. Produced via immunoSEQ multiplex PCR; TCRdb's table is partial and in-frame only. The table lists about 680,000 clones, 92% of them singletons. Material for sequencing was naive CD8+ T cells sorted from blood. Every receptor here comes from a man aged 25 to 40 in good health.

This rearrangement joins TRBV7-8 to TRBJ2-1, with D perhaps matching TRBD2 (6 bases). Germline CDR1 is SGHVS and CDR2 is FQNEAQ. The CDR3 runs to 17 residues. Trimming took 0 bases from V and 7 from J, leaving 19 bases between them. CDR3 bases: TGTGCCAGCAGCTTAGCGGATCGGGGGAGAGGGGTGAATGAGCAGTTCTTC. Its protein product is CASSLADRGRGVNEQFF.

V usage is TRBV4-1 and J usage is TRBJ2-2; D is possibly TRBD2 (6 bases). The V end lost 3 bases, the J end lost 4 bases, and 12 bases lay between the germline ends. There are 15 residues in the CDR3. CDR1 is MGHRA, CDR2 YSYEKL, per germline. The CDR3 DNA reads TGCGCCAGCAGCCAGGCTCTGGAGGGCACCGGGGAGCTGTTTTTT. This sequence encodes CASSQALEGTGELFF.

Turning to this clone: One end of the junction varies from germline; a read error may be responsible. The V gene is TRBV28, the J gene TRBJ2-7, with D possibly matching TRBD2 (6 bases). CDR1 and CDR2 from the germline V gene are MDHEN and SYDVKM. The CDR3 sequence is 15 residues long. Here the CDR3 DNA reads TGTGCCAGCAGCCCAATTGGGAGGCAGTCCTACGGGCAGTACTTC. Translated: CASSPIGRQSYGQYF.

The rearrangement links TRBV28 to TRBJ2-1, with D hard to call. The CDR3 runs to 12 residues. Trimming pared 8 bases from V and 6 bases from J, leaving 11 bases between. In germline, CDR1 is MDHEN, CDR2 SYDVKM. The DNA of the CDR3 is TGTGCCAGCTCACGACGGGTCAATGAGCAGTTCTTC. Protein sequence: CASSRRVNEQFF.

This chain connects TRBV19 to TRBJ1-5, with 10 positions matching TRBD1. CDR1 LNHDA and CDR2 SQIVND come from the germline V gene (reference sequence). The CDR3 has 17 residues. J gave up 1 base and V 9 bases, and 12 bases lay outside the gene matches. The CDR3 sequence: CASLSGQGTRSNQPQHF. CDR3 nucleotide sequence: TGTGCCAGCCTATCGGGACAGGGGACGAGGAGCAATCAGCCCCAGCATTTT.

CDR3 region: CASSQTLPGTATYEQYF. The CDR3 bases are TGCGCCAGCAGCCAAACATTACCCGGGACAGCGACCTACGAGCAGTACTTC. This chain links TRBV4-1 with TRBJ2-7; 7 bases map to TRBD1. Trimming cost V 2 bases and J 2 bases; bases outside gene matches: 12. The CDR3 extends over 17 amino acids. Per the germline V gene, CDR1 is MGHRA and CDR2 is YSYEKL.

This clone has just one count. The rearrangement joins TRBV7-2 to TRBJ2-7; no clear D gene. The germline CDR1 and CDR2 sequences are SGHTA and FQGNSA. The V and J ends lost 1 base and 2 bases respectively, with 12 bases between them. The CDR3 has 15 residues. The CDR3 protein is CASSLDPGTAYEQYF. The DNA of the CDR3 is TGTGCCAGCAGCTTAGATCCCGGCACCGCCTACGAGCAGTACTTC.

This clone was detected only once. This chain connects TRBV9 to TRBJ2-2; D gene ambiguous. Germline CDR1 and CDR2: SGDLS and YYNGEE. The length of the CDR3 is 14 residues. The V end was cut by 0 bases, the J end by 7 bases, with 10 bases between. The CDR3 DNA follows: TGTGCCAGCAGCGTAGAAGGATATGGCGGGGAGCTGTTTTTT. Amino acid sequence: CASSVEGYGGELFF. Variable domain in full (rest from reference TRBV9 and TRBJ2-2): DSGVTQTPKHLITATGQRVTLRCSPRSGDLSVYWYQQSLDQGLQFLIQYYNGEERAKGNILERFSAQQFPDLHSELNLSSLELGDSALYFCASSVEGYGGELFFGEGSRLTVL.

The chain carries TRBV10-2 and TRBJ2-5; TRBD2 agrees at 9 bases. The CDR3 length is 17 residues. J gave up 2 bases and V 2 bases, and 9 bases lay outside the gene matches. CDR1 and CDR2 from the germline V gene are WSHSY and SAAADI. This CDR3 reads CASSEEGGRADQETQYF. The DNA for the CDR3 is TGCGCCAGCAGTGAGGAGGGCGGGAGGGCCGATCAAGAGACCCAGTACTTC.

The chain carries TRBV7-8 and TRBJ2-7; no reliable D call. V was cut by 1 base and J by 3 bases, with 13 bases left in between. The germline CDR1 and CDR2 sequences are SGHVS and FQNEAQ. This CDR3 is 15 amino acids long. CDR3 region: CASSLGGSGDYEQYF. The CDR3 DNA sequence: TGTGCCAGCAGCTTAGGTGGGTCTGGGGACTACGAGCAGTACTTC.

This rearrangement joins TRBV4-1 to TRBJ2-2; D not certain. V was trimmed by 6 bases and J by 2 bases, leaving 1 base between them. CDR1 and CDR2 (germline): MGHRA, YSYEKL. This CDR3 contains 11 residues. The CDR3 loop is CASSNTGELFF. In nucleotides, the CDR3 is TGCGCCAGCAGTAACACCGGGGAGCTGTTTTTT.

The J gene is TRBJ2-7, the V gene TRBV4-2; 8 nucleotides match TRBD2. V lost 1 base and J lost 3; bases outside the gene matches: 11. The germline gives CDR1 LGHNA, CDR2 YNFKEQ. The CDR3 is 17 residues long. CDR3 in amino acids: CASSQGVWREEDYEQYF. The CDR3 region has the DNA TGTGCCAGCAGCCAAGGGGTCTGGCGGGAGGAGGACTACGAGCAGTACTTC.

J is TRBJ2-3 and V is TRBV15; TRBD2 matches at 7 bases. CDR1 is LNHNV and CDR2 is YYDKDF in the germline V gene (reference sequence). The CDR3 loop spans 16 amino acids. V was clipped by 1 base and J by 0 bases; unmatched bases: 4. In DNA form, the CDR3 reads TGTGCCACCAGCAGAGTCAGCGGGGCTAGCACAGATACGCAGTATTTT. This gives the protein CATSRVSGASTDTQYF.

This CDR3 reads CSVVIDSLIQYF. The CDR3 DNA reads TGCAGCGTTGTCATCGACTCCCTCATTCAGTACTTC. The chain joins TRBV29-1 to TRBJ2-4, with no clear D. The CDR3 extends over 12 amino acids. Germline V gene sequence: CDR1 SQVTM, CDR2 ANQGSEA. V lost 4 bases, J lost 9 bases, and 13 bases lay in between. Based on the CDR3 plus reference TRBV29-1 and TRBJ2-4, the full variable domain is SAVISQKPSRDICQRGTSLTIQCQVDSQVTMMFWYRQQPGQSLTLIATANQGSEATYESGFVIDKFPISRPNLTFSTLTVSNMSPEDSSIYLCSVVIDSLIQYFGAGTRLSVL.

The CDR3 loop is CASSLHRGALEQYF. The CDR3 nucleotides read TGTGCCAGCAGTTTGCACCGGGGGGCTCTCGAGCAGTACTTC. The chain couples TRBV27 to TRBJ2-7; perhaps TRBD2 as D (7 bases). CDR3 length: 14 amino acids. Trimming removed 3 bases from V and 6 bases from J, with 15 bases in between. The V gene's germline CDR1 is MNHEY and CDR2 SMNVEV (reference sequence).

The V call is TRBV29-1, the J call TRBJ2-7, with a weak D call TRBD1 (6 bases). Looked up from germline, CDR1 is SQVTM and CDR2 is ANQGSEA. This CDR3 has 12 residues. Trimming took off 6 bases at V and 7 bases at J, with 16 bases between the two ends. The CDR3: CSVGTYQGEQYF. The CDR3 DNA follows: TGCAGCGTGGGGACATACCAGGGAGAGCAGTACTTC.

The gene calls are TRBV27 and TRBJ1-5, with D possibly TRBD1 on 5 matching bases. CDR3 length: 14 residues. Germline-derived CDR1 and CDR2 are MNHEY and SMNVEV (reference sequence). Trimming took 3 bases from V and 5 from J, leaving 11 bases between them. The CDR3 sequence is CASSFSGFDQPQHF. The DNA for the CDR3 is TGTGCCAGCAGTTTCTCAGGGTTTGATCAGCCCCAGCATTTT.

The chain couples TRBV6-6 to TRBJ2-6; D uncertain. CDR3 length: 14 amino acids. The V end was cut by 2 bases, the J end by 4 bases, with 6 bases between. Per the germline V gene, CDR1 is MNHNY and CDR2 is SVGAGI (reference sequence). Written as DNA, the CDR3 is TGTGCCAGCAGTTACGGGTCCGGGGCCAACGTCCTGACTTTC. Residues: CASSYGSGANVLTF.

The V gene is TRBV19, the J gene TRBJ2-1; no reliable D call. This CDR3 is built from 15 residues. Per the germline V gene, CDR1 is LNHDA and CDR2 is SQIVND (reference sequence). V shed 6 bases and J shed 0 bases, with 12 bases lying between them. The CDR3 loop reads CASSVAESSYNEQFF. CDR3 coding DNA: TGTGCCAGTAGCGTGGCGGAGAGCTCCTACAATGAGCAGTTCTTC.

The chain joins TRBV11-2 to TRBJ1-1; 7 bases fit TRBD1. V trimming: 5 bases; J trimming: 5 bases; junction bases outside the gene matches: 8. This CDR3 has 14 residues. Germline CDR1 reads SGHAT; CDR2 reads FQNNGV. CDR3 amino acids: CASSAGDSRTEAFF. The CDR3 nucleotides read TGTGCCAGCAGCGCCGGGGACAGTAGGACTGAAGCTTTCTTT.

The V call is TRBV7-6, the J call TRBJ2-2, with TRBD2 identical over 11 bases. Germline trimming cut 5 bases from V and 1 base from J; bases unmatched to any gene: 6. This CDR3 is 17 amino acids long. Germline loops: CDR1 SGHVS, CDR2 FNYEAQ. The CDR3 loop reads CASSRPTSGGNTGELFF. The CDR3 coding sequence is TGTGCCAGCAGCCGACCCACTAGCGGGGGGAACACCGGGGAGCTGTTTTTT.

V usage is TRBV19 and J usage is TRBJ2-5, with D hard to call. This CDR3 is 13 amino acids long. Germline V CDR1 and CDR2: LNHDA, SQIVND (reference sequence). Trimming removed 5 bases from V and 4 bases from J, with 11 bases in between. CDR3 DNA: TGTGCCAGTAGTTTTAGGGTGGGAGAGACCCAGTACTTC. Translating gives CASSFRVGETQYF. Filled out from reference TRBV19 and TRBJ2-5, the complete variable domain reads DGGITQSPKYLFRKEGQNVTLSCEQNLNHDAMYWYRQDPGQGLRLIYYSQIVNDFQKGDIAEGYSVSREKKESFPLTVTSAQKNPTAFYLCASSFRVGETQYFGPGTRLLVL.

The chain links TRBV7-2 to TRBJ2-7; 9 bases map to TRBD1. The germline CDR1 and CDR2 sequences are SGHTA and FQGNSA. The CDR3 sequence is 15 residues long. The V gene end was trimmed by 5 bases and the J gene end by 2 bases; junction bases not matched to a gene: 7. This CDR3 reads CASSRTGTGTYEQYF. DNA of the CDR3: TGTGCCAGCAGCAGAACCGGGACAGGGACCTACGAGCAGTACTTC.

This chain links TRBV5-1 with TRBJ2-2; D remains unclear. Trimming removed 1 base at V and 2 bases at J, with 9 bases between. Germline V CDR1 and CDR2: SGHRS, YFSETQ. This CDR3 contains 15 residues. The CDR3 protein is CASSLRTPNTGELFF. CDR3 coding DNA: TGCGCCAGCAGCTTGCGAACACCTAACACCGGGGAGCTGTTTTTT.

The rearrangement links TRBV7-9 to TRBJ2-7, with D tentatively TRBD1 (5 bases). V shed 4 bases and J shed 3 bases, with 13 bases lying between them. This CDR3 contains 14 residues. Looked up from germline, CDR1 is SEHNR and CDR2 is FQNEAQ (reference sequence). In nucleotides, the CDR3 is TGTGCCAGCAGCTCGACACGCCAGGGCTACGAGCAGTACTTC. Amino acids: CASSSTRQGYEQYF. The full variable domain, with the rest looked up from reference TRBV7-9 and TRBJ2-7, is DTGVSQNPRHKITKRGQNVTFRCDPISEHNRLYWYRQTLGQGPEFLTYFQNEAQLEKSRLLSDRFSAERPKGSFSTLEIQRTEQGDSAMYLCASSSTRQGYEQYFGPGTRLTVT.

V usage is TRBV18 and J usage is TRBJ2-3; 7 bases are a match to TRBD2. Germline V CDR1 and CDR2: KGHSH, LQKENI. The trim removed 6 bases at V and 2 bases at J, leaving 8 bases unmatched. The CDR3 loop spans 15 amino acids. The CDR3 loop is CASSPLRGDTDTQYF. The DNA of the CDR3 is TGTGCCAGCTCCCCTCTTCGGGGGGACACAGATACGCAGTATTTT.

The chain combines TRBV10-1 with TRBJ2-7; no reliable D call. This CDR3 is built from 14 residues. With 2 bases removed from V and 0 bases from J, the gap between germline ends came to 8 bases. The germline CDR1 and CDR2 sequences are WNHNN and SYGVQD (reference sequence). Here the CDR3 reads CASSEGRNSYEQYF. In DNA form, the CDR3 reads TGCGCCAGCAGTGAGGGCCGCAACTCCTACGAGCAGTACTTC.

The V and J genes are TRBV27 and TRBJ2-1; 8 bases map to TRBD2. The CDR3 spans 16 residues. The germline V gene encodes CDR1 MNHEY and CDR2 SMNVEV (reference sequence). With 5 bases clipped from V and 4 bases from J, the junction kept 10 bases outside the gene matches. The CDR3 here is CASSPVASGYYNEQFF. The DNA of the CDR3 is TGTGCCAGCAGTCCCGTGGCTAGCGGGTATTACAATGAGCAGTTCTTC.

The chain combines TRBV4-3 with TRBJ1-1; the D is unclear. Germline CDR1 reads LGHNA; CDR2 reads YSLEER. CDR3 length: 16 residues. The V end lost 1 base, the J end lost 1 base, and 13 bases lay between the germline ends. The CDR3 sequence: CASSQVTDYRNTEAFF. For the CDR3, the DNA is TGCGCCAGCAGCCAAGTCACTGATTACAGGAACACTGAAGCTTTCTTT.